These T cell receptor beta chains were read from a single sample in a study of cytotoxic CD8 clonotypes in ibrutinib-treated CLL. The protocol was immunoSEQ multiplex PCR, while the TCRdb copy is restricted to in-frame clones and leaves out a portion. The data contain some 140,000 clones, 80% to 90% of them singletons. The sequencing used PBMCs, collected after 24 months of ibrutinib treatment. Every receptor here comes from a human donor with chronic lymphocytic leukemia. Each CDR3 is given with its conserved first and last residue. A D gene is named only where the DNA matches it firmly. Not all rows give a size; the values are once, few, many and, for expanded clones, a class.

CDR3aa	CDR3nt	d_gene	v_gene	j_gene	abundance
CASSPRGTGSNQPQHF	TGTGCCAGTAGTCCGCGAGGGACAGGGTCCAATCAGCCCCAGCATTTT	TRBD1	TRBV19	TRBJ1-5	NA
CASSSGSQGTEAFF	TGTGCCAGCAGTTCAGGGAGTCAGGGCACTGAAGCTTTCTTT	NA	TRBV6-6	TRBJ1-1	NA
CASSLVGTGSLGYTF	TGTGCCAGCAGCTTGGTTGGAACGGGATCCCTGGGCTACACCTTC	NA	TRBV5-4	TRBJ1-2	NA
CASSLRFRGAWTEAFF	TGTGCCAGCAGCCTTCGTTTTCGAGGGGCTTGGACTGAAGCTTTCTTT	NA	TRBV7-2	TRBJ1-1	NA
CASSPQVGGIQETQYF	TGTGCCAGCTCACCACAGGTTGGGGGTATACAAGAGACCCAGTACTTC	NA	TRBV18	TRBJ2-5	NA
CASSQLGAHEQYF	TGTGCCAGCTCTCAATTGGGGGCCCACGAGCAGTACTTC	NA	TRBV18	TRBJ2-7	NA
CASSPRGTSATYEQYF	TGTGCCAGCAGCCCCCGTGGTACTAGCGCCACCTACGAGCAGTACTTC	TRBD2	TRBV9	TRBJ2-7	NA
CASSQELSLTSSGNTIYF	TGTGCCAGCAGCCAAGAACTTAGCCTTACGAGCTCTGGAAACACCATATATTTT	NA	TRBV4-2	TRBJ1-3	once
CAIGRDSKPSNYGYTF	TGTGCCATCGGGCGGGACAGCAAACCATCTAACTATGGCTACACCTTC	TRBD1	TRBV10-3	TRBJ1-2	NA
CAISGQLGQGITGELFF	TGTGCCATCAGTGGGCAACTGGGACAGGGGATCACCGGGGAGCTGTTTTTT	TRBD1	TRBV10-3	TRBJ2-2	NA
CASSTLTGANVLTF	TGTGCCAGCAGCACACTAACTGGGGCCAACGTCCTGACTTTC	NA	TRBV7-2	TRBJ2-6	once
CASSQEPTYGYTF	TGTGCCAGCTCGCAGGAGCCTACCTATGGCTACACCTTC	NA	TRBV18	TRBJ1-2	NA
CASSEFTGELFF	TGTGCCAGCAGCGAGTTCACCGGGGAGCTGTTTTTT	NA	TRBV6-1	TRBJ2-2	NA
CASSRETAGANVLTF	TGCGCCAGCAGTCGAGAGACAGCTGGGGCCAACGTCCTGACTTTC	NA	TRBV4-3	TRBJ2-6	NA
CASSLDGKESYEQYF	TGTGCCAGCAGCTTGGACGGAAAGGAGTCCTACGAGCAGTACTTC	NA	TRBV7-2	TRBJ2-7	NA
CASSRTGYEQYF	TGTGCCAGCAGCCGGACAGGGTACGAGCAGTACTTC	TRBD1	TRBV11-3	TRBJ2-7	NA
CASSRTVAGGMENEQFF	TGTGCCAGCAGCCGTACCGTAGCGGGGGGGATGGAGAATGAGCAGTTCTTC	TRBD2	TRBV7-6	TRBJ2-1	NA
CSVEDRTGGDF	TGCAGCGTTGAAGATCGGACAGGGGGCGACTTC	TRBD1	TRBV29-1	TRBJ2-4	once
CASSQDLFGSNQPQHF	TGCGCCAGCAGCCAAGATCTGTTTGGTAGCAATCAGCCCCAGCATTTT	NA	TRBV4-1	TRBJ1-5	NA
CASRSQAREAFF	TGTGCCAGCAGGTCACAGGCCCGAGAAGCTTTCTTT	NA	TRBV28	TRBJ1-1	NA
CASSSAGQMNTEAFF	TGTGCCAGCAGCTCAGCTGGACAGATGAACACTGAAGCTTTCTTT	NA	TRBV5-4	TRBJ1-1	NA
CASSPPRLGYTF	TGTGCCAGCAGCCCCCCCCGACTTGGCTACACCTTC	NA	TRBV7-8	TRBJ1-2	NA
CASSLVAGSGANVLTF	TGTGCCAGCAGCTTAGTAGCGGGGTCTGGGGCCAACGTCCTGACTTTC	TRBD2	TRBV7-9	TRBJ2-6	once
CASSPPGTVAQYF	TGTGCCAGCAGCCCGCCTGGCACGGTGGCGCAGTATTTT	NA	TRBV7-3	TRBJ2-3	many
CASSLSGQKAEAFF	TGTGCCAGCAGTTTATCGGGCCAAAAGGCTGAAGCTTTCTTT	NA	TRBV27	TRBJ1-1	NA
CASSLAGINYGYTF	TGTGCCAGCAGCTTGGCGGGAATCAACTATGGCTACACCTTC	NA	TRBV5-8	TRBJ1-2	NA
CASSSGQGTADTQYF	TGTGCCAGCAGTTCGGGACAGGGAACGGCAGATACGCAGTATTTT	TRBD1	TRBV6-5	TRBJ2-3	NA
CASSSWRRSYNQPQHF	TGTGCCAGCAGCTCCTGGAGGAGGAGTTACAATCAGCCCCAGCATTTT	NA	TRBV5-6	TRBJ1-5	NA
CASSSAGNRGRDGYTF	TGCGCCAGCAGCTCGGCCGGGAACAGGGGGCGGGATGGCTACACCTTC	TRBD1	TRBV5-1	TRBJ1-2	few
CASRAPGATNEKLFF	TGTGCCAGCAGGGCCCCCGGGGCAACTAATGAAAAACTGTTTTTT	NA	TRBV6-1	TRBJ1-4	NA
CASSFVGQGNIQYF	TGTGCCAGCAGCTTTGTGGGACAGGGAAACATTCAGTACTTC	TRBD1	TRBV5-5	TRBJ2-4	NA
CASSPLWADQETQYF	TGTGCCAGCTCACCCTTGTGGGCAGATCAAGAGACCCAGTACTTC	NA	TRBV18	TRBJ2-5	few
CASSLAPEGSGETF	TGTGCCAGCAGCTTAGCCCCTGAGGGCTCGGGAGAAACCTTC	NA	TRBV7-6	TRBJ1-2	NA
CASSSDSQETQYF	TGTGCCAGTAGCTCGGACTCTCAAGAGACCCAGTACTTC	NA	TRBV9	TRBJ2-5	NA
CASSPHQLLAGAVSYNEQFF	TGTGCCAGCAGTCCACACCAATTACTAGCGGGGGCCGTCTCCTACAATGAGCAGTTCTTC	TRBD2	TRBV27	TRBJ2-1	NA
CASSLEGGFLRF	TGTGCCAGCTCCCTCGAGGGGGGATTCCTCAGATTT	NA	TRBV7-9	TRBJ1-3	NA
CASSTKKTDIYGYTF	TGTGCCAGTAGTACAAAGAAGACGGATATCTATGGCTACACCTTC	NA	TRBV19	TRBJ1-2	NA
CSGLQGYEQYF	TGCAGCGGTTTACAGGGCTACGAGCAGTACTTC	NA	TRBV29-1	TRBJ2-7	once
CASRKTGGSNEQFF	TGTGCCAGTAGAAAGACAGGGGGCAGCAATGAGCAGTTCTTC	TRBD1	TRBV19	TRBJ2-1	NA
CASSVGSGAGDTQYF	TGTGCCAGCAGCGTAGGTTCGGGGGCTGGGGATACGCAGTATTTT	NA	TRBV9	TRBJ2-3	NA
CASRTGRREHDEQYF	TGTGCCAGCAGGACGGGACGGCGGGAGCACGACGAGCAGTACTTC	TRBD2	TRBV11-1	TRBJ2-7	NA
CASSLRRNTEAFF	TGTGCCAGCAGTTTGAGACGGAACACTGAAGCTTTCTTT	NA	TRBV28	TRBJ1-1	NA
CASSVAPSTDTQYF	TGTGCCAGCAGCGTAGCCCCTAGCACAGATACGCAGTATTTT	NA	TRBV9	TRBJ2-3	NA
CASSLRGGTGNTIYF	TGTGCCAGCAGCTTACGGGGTGGAACTGGAAACACCATATATTTT	NA	TRBV7-2	TRBJ1-3	NA
CATSRDPGDTQYF	TGTGCCACCAGCAGAGATCCCGGAGATACGCAGTATTTT	NA	TRBV15	TRBJ2-3	NA
CASGKQGAPANEKLFF	TGTGCCAGCGGAAAACAGGGGGCGCCAGCTAATGAAAAACTGTTTTTT	TRBD1	TRBV28	TRBJ1-4	few
CASSSDRGRLSNQPQHF	TGTGCCAGCAGCTCGGACAGGGGGCGGTTAAGCAATCAGCCCCAGCATTTT	TRBD1	TRBV28	TRBJ1-5	NA
CASSYSGVSNQPQHF	TGTGCCAGCAGTTACTCTGGAGTTAGCAATCAGCCCCAGCATTTT	NA	TRBV6-6	TRBJ1-5	NA
CASSAGLAGPYNEQFF	TGCGCCAGCAGCGCGGGACTAGCGGGGCCCTACAATGAGCAGTTCTTC	TRBD2	TRBV5-1	TRBJ2-1	NA
CASSLPGFETQYF	TGTGCCAGCAGTTTGCCAGGGTTTGAGACCCAGTACTTC	NA	TRBV27	TRBJ2-5	NA
CASSPRQGWYEQYF	TGTGCCAGCTCACCTAGACAGGGTTGGTACGAGCAGTACTTC	TRBD1	TRBV18	TRBJ2-7	NA
CAITSTGTEQFF	TGTGCCATCACTAGTACCGGGACAGAGCAGTTCTTC	NA	TRBV10-3	TRBJ2-1	NA
CAWTARDGYGYTF	TGTGCCTGGACAGCCCGGGACGGCTATGGCTACACCTTC	NA	TRBV30	TRBJ1-2	NA
CAISERQDTHYNEQFF	TGTGCCATCAGTGAACGTCAGGACACCCATTACAATGAGCAGTTCTTC	NA	TRBV10-3	TRBJ2-1	NA